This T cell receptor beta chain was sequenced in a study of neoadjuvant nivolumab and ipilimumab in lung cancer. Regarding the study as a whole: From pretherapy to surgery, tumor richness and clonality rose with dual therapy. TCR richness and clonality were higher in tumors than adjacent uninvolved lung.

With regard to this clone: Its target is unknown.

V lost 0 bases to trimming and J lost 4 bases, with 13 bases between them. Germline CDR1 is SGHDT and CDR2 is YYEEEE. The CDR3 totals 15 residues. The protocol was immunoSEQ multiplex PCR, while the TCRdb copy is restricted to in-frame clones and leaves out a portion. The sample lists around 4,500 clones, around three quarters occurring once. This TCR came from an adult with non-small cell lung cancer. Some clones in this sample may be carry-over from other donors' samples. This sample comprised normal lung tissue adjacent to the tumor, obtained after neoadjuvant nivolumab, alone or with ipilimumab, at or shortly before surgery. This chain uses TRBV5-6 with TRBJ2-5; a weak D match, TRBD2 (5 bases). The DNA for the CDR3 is TGTGCCAGCAGCTTGGGGACTTGGGCGAGAGAGACCCAGTACTTC. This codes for CASSLGTWARETQYF.